This T cell receptor beta chain comes out of a study of blood T cell repertoires in COVID-19. Profiled with immunoSEQ multiplex PCR; TCRdb holds only in-frame clones, not every one. The sample has 55,000 to 80,000 clones; 75% to 90% are singletons. The specimen was peripheral blood. The receptor was derived from a human donor in a cohort sampled during active COVID-19.

The CDR3 DNA sequence: TGTGCCAGCTCACCACCTCTTCCTGGAAACACCATATATTTT. Its protein is CASSPPLPGNTIYF. This chain uses TRBV18 with TRBJ1-3; D remains ambiguous. Looked up from germline, CDR1 is KGHSH and CDR2 is LQKENI. The length of the CDR3 is 14 residues. The V end lost 0 bases, the J end lost 2 bases, and 5 bases lay between the germline ends.